These 29 T cell receptor beta chains came from one sample sequenced in a study of blood T cell repertoires in COVID-19. The protocol was immunoSEQ multiplex PCR, while the TCRdb copy is restricted to in-frame clones and leaves out a portion. The sample comprises 200,000 to 300,000 clones, nearly 90% of which are singletons, and just under 0.8% rests with the top ten. Sequencing used peripheral blood. These receptors were obtained from a woman aged 25 to 45 with acute or convalescent COVID-19.

This clone appeared once. The chain couples TRBV7-2 to TRBJ2-3, with 15 bases fitting TRBD2. The germline V gene encodes CDR1 SGHTA and CDR2 FQGNSA. This CDR3 comprises 19 residues. Germline trimming cut 1 base from V and 1 base from J; bases unmatched to any gene: 6. This CDR3 reads CASSLVGTSGRRGTDTQYF. In nucleotides, the CDR3 is TGTGCCAGCAGCTTAGTGGGGACTAGCGGGAGGCGAGGCACAGATACGCAGTATTTT.

This clone was observed a single time. This rearrangement joins TRBV9 to TRBJ2-3, with unresolved D. The germline V gene has CDR1 SGDLS and CDR2 YYNGEE. This CDR3 is built from 14 residues. With 1 base removed from V and 1 base from J, the gap between germline ends came to 7 bases. The CDR3 nucleotides are TGTGCCAGCAGCGTATTTTCGGGCACAGATACGCAGTATTTT. This gives the protein CASSVFSGTDTQYF.

The genes are TRBV19 and TRBJ1-5; 8 bases map to TRBD1. In germline, CDR1 is LNHDA, CDR2 SQIVND (reference sequence). V lost 7 bases and J lost 5; bases outside the gene matches: 10. The CDR3 is 15 residues long. The CDR3 spells CASTPDRANYQPQHF. CDR3 nucleotides: TGTGCCAGTACCCCGGACAGGGCCAACTATCAGCCCCAGCATTTT.

The rearrangement joins TRBV7-8 to TRBJ2-2; 9 bases map to TRBD1. The V gene end was trimmed by 2 bases and the J gene end by 5 bases; junction bases not matched to a gene: 3. The germline gives CDR1 SGHVS, CDR2 FQNEAQ. This CDR3 is 15 amino acids long. CDR3 nucleotide sequence: TGTGCCAGCAGCTTATGGGGACAGGGAACCGGGGAGCTGTTTTTT. This encodes CASSLWGQGTGELFF. Complete variable domain (other parts from reference TRBV7-8 and TRBJ2-2): GAGVSQSPRYKVAKRGQDVALRCDPISGHVSLFWYQQALGQGPEFLTYFQNEAQLDKSGLPSDRFFAERPEGSVSTLKIQRTQQEDSAVYLCASSLWGQGTGELFFGEGSRLTVL.

This chain links TRBV12-3 or TRBV12-4 with TRBJ1-2; 7 bases are a match to TRBD1. V lost 2 bases and J lost 5; bases outside the gene matches: 2. The CDR3 has 13 amino acids. The CDR3 protein is CASSLQGVYGYTF. The CDR3 nucleotides read TGTGCCAGCAGTTTACAGGGGGTTTATGGCTACACCTTC.

The V and J genes are TRBV6-5 and TRBJ2-5; no reliable D call. Germline loops: CDR1 MNHEY, CDR2 SVGAGI. Trimming left V 7 bases short and J 5 bases short, with 8 bases between. This CDR3 is 11 amino acids long. The DNA of the CDR3 is TGTGCCAGCAAAGACGGGGAGACCCAGTACTTC. It translates to CASKDGETQYF.

The rearrangement links TRBV29-1 to TRBJ2-1; no clear D. There are 13 residues in the CDR3. Germline CDR1 SQVTM, CDR2 ANQGSEA. V gave up 6 bases and J gave up 2 bases, with 11 bases separating them. CDR3: CSVGSLTYNEQFF. DNA for the CDR3: TGCAGCGTCGGTTCTCTAACCTACAATGAGCAGTTCTTC.

The chain employs TRBV7-9 and TRBJ2-7; 10 nucleotides match TRBD1. This CDR3 comprises 16 residues. Germline V gives CDR1 SEHNR, CDR2 FQNEAQ (reference sequence). Trimming at V came to 4 bases and at J to 3 bases, leaving 9 bases not matched to a gene. CDR3 sequence (DNA): TGTGCCAGCAGCTCCGCGAGTGGGACAGGGGTCTACGAGCAGTACTTC. Translated, it gives CASSSASGTGVYEQYF.

This sequence joins TRBV12-3 or TRBV12-4 and TRBJ2-7; D perhaps matches TRBD2 (5 bases). The V end lost 4 bases, the J end lost 3 bases, and 10 bases lay between the germline ends. This CDR3 has 13 residues. The CDR3 region has the DNA TGTGCCAGCAGTTCTCTAGCAGGCTACGAGCAGTACTTC. Its translation: CASSSLAGYEQYF.

The chain carries TRBV7-9 and TRBJ1-5, with D possibly being TRBD1 (5 bases). The CDR3 sequence is 15 residues long. CDR1 and CDR2 from the germline V gene are SEHNR and FQNEAQ (reference sequence). The V end was cut by 2 bases, the J end by 4 bases, with 12 bases between. This CDR3 reads CASSLQQAPNQPQHF. For the CDR3, the DNA is TGTGCCAGCAGCTTACAACAGGCCCCTAATCAGCCCCAGCATTTT.

The chain has TRBV12-3 or TRBV12-4 and TRBJ1-6; no reliable D call. This CDR3 region has 13 residues. The V end lost 3 bases, the J end lost 6 bases, and 6 bases lay between the germline ends. CDR3 loop: CASSFSGNSPLHF. Written as DNA, the CDR3 is TGTGCCAGCAGTTTTTCCGGTAATTCACCCCTCCACTTT.

The V call is TRBV5-1, the J call TRBJ2-7, with TRBD2 matching over 11 bases. J was trimmed by 5 bases and V by 0 bases; bases with no gene match: 4. The CDR3 covers 15 residues. CDR1 and CDR2 (germline): SGHRS, YFSETQ. The CDR3 loop reads CASSLATSGIDEQYF. DNA of the CDR3: TGCGCCAGCAGCTTGGCGACTAGCGGGATCGACGAGCAGTACTTC.

The chain recombines TRBV9 with TRBJ2-3, with D tentatively TRBD2 (6 bases). This CDR3 comprises 18 residues. In germline, CDR1 is SGDLS, CDR2 YYNGEE. V gave up 4 bases and J gave up 2 bases, with 23 bases separating them. The CDR3 DNA reads as TGTGCCAGCAGCATGTCCCCCGGGGTGGGCGGGAACACAGATACGCAGTATTTT. As protein: CASSMSPGVGGNTDTQYF. Combining the CDR3 with reference TRBV9 and TRBJ2-3 gives the whole variable domain DSGVTQTPKHLITATGQRVTLRCSPRSGDLSVYWYQQSLDQGLQFLIQYYNGEERAKGNILERFSAQQFPDLHSELNLSSLELGDSALYFCASSMSPGVGGNTDTQYFGPGTRLTVL.

A word on this clone: This sample includes further DNA sequences coding for the same CDR3. The chain carries TRBV19 and TRBJ2-1; D is undetermined. Germline loops: CDR1 LNHDA, CDR2 SQIVND (reference sequence). CDR3 size: 11 residues. V shed 5 bases and J shed 4 bases, with 3 bases lying between them. As DNA, the CDR3 is TGTGCCAGTAGTTTATACAATGAGCAGTTCTTC. Translating it yields CASSLYNEQFF.

V is TRBV7-9 and J is TRBJ1-4; D gene uncertain. V was cut by 5 bases and J by 2 bases, with 9 bases left in between. CDR3 size: 14 residues. Germline CDR1 is SEHNR and CDR2 is FQNEAQ (reference sequence). CDR3 bases: TGTGCCAGCAGCATGGAGAGGACTAATGAAAAACTGTTTTTT. It is translated as CASSMERTNEKLFF.

In this sample, this clone turned up once. The chain combines TRBV3-1 (or the pseudogene TRBV3-2) with TRBJ1-5; D is uncertain. V was clipped by 0 bases and J by 4 bases, with 13 bases between them. Germline V CDR1 and CDR2: LGHDT, YNNKEL (reference sequence). The CDR3 is made up of 16 amino acids. Here the CDR3 reads CASSQDKWSENQPQHF. The CDR3 region has the DNA TGTGCCAGCAGCCAAGATAAGTGGAGTGAAAATCAGCCCCAGCATTTT.

The CDR3, as DNA: TGTGCCAGCAGTCCCTGGCGGGGGACAGGGTCTGGAAACACCATATATTTT. It encodes CASSPWRGTGSGNTIYF. This chain joins TRBV28 and TRBJ1-3; the match to TRBD1 covers 9 bases. V shed 5 bases, J shed 1 base, and the junction held 9 bases outside the gene matches. The length of the CDR3 is 17 residues. Germline V gives CDR1 MDHEN, CDR2 SYDVKM.

This sequence joins TRBV3-1 (or the pseudogene TRBV3-2) and TRBJ2-1; D possibly corresponds to TRBD2 (6 bases). Trimming left V 2 bases short and J 0 bases short, with 14 bases between. The CDR3 has 17 residues. Looked up from germline, CDR1 is LGHDT and CDR2 is YNNKEL (reference sequence). Here the CDR3 DNA reads TGTGCCAGCAGCCAAAAACGGAGGGCCAACTCCTACAATGAGCAGTTCTTC. The encoded protein is CASSQKRRANSYNEQFF.

This clone was picked up one time. The chain combines TRBV7-9 with TRBJ2-7, with D unresolved. The germline V and J ends were trimmed by 5 bases and 2 bases, with 16 bases remaining between them. Germline CDR1 SEHNR, CDR2 FQNEAQ (reference sequence). The CDR3 length is 15 residues. CDR3 sequence (DNA): TGTGCCAGCAGCCCGGCCCCAGGCCCCACCTACGAGCAGTACTTC. Amino acids: CASSPAPGPTYEQYF.

DNA of the CDR3: TGTGCCAGCAGTCGGACAGGGGAAAACATTCAGTACTTC. Amino acid sequence: CASSRTGENIQYF. This rearrangement joins TRBV6-5 to TRBJ2-4; 9 nucleotides agree with TRBD1. The ends lost 5 bases at V and 5 bases at J; junction bases unmatched: 1. Germline CDR1 and CDR2: MNHEY and SVGAGI. The CDR3 totals 13 residues.

V and J are TRBV15 and TRBJ2-1; TRBD2 might be the D (6 bases). CDR1 and CDR2 from the germline V gene are LNHNV and YYDKDF (reference sequence). V gave up 0 bases and J gave up 1 base, with 7 bases separating them. The CDR3 consists of 15 residues. The CDR3 region is CATSRDRESYNEQFF. CDR3 bases: TGTGCCACCAGCAGAGACCGGGAGTCCTACAATGAGCAGTTCTTC.

V usage is TRBV6-2 or TRBV6-3 and J usage is TRBJ2-5; 8 bases agree with TRBD2. Germline V lookup: CDR1 MNHEY, CDR2 SVGEGT. This CDR3 comprises 14 residues. After removal of 2 bases from V and 7 bases from J, the junction contained 6 bases not matched to a gene. Here the CDR3 reads CASSYGMAGGTQYF. Here the CDR3 DNA reads TGTGCCAGCAGTTACGGGATGGCGGGAGGGACCCAGTACTTC.

The genes are TRBV7-3 and TRBJ2-1, with D perhaps matching TRBD1 (5 bases). The CDR3 sequence is 15 residues long. Trimming cost V 0 bases and J 9 bases, with 15 bases left between them. Germline V gene sequence: CDR1 SGHTA, CDR2 FQGTGA. CDR3 sequence: CASSLTQGAYGEQFF. In nucleotides, the CDR3 is TGTGCCAGCAGCTTAACTCAGGGCGCTTACGGTGAGCAGTTCTTC. Variable domain in full (rest from reference TRBV7-3 and TRBJ2-1): GAGVSQTPSNKVTEKGKYVELRCDPISGHTALYWYRQSLGQGPEFLIYFQGTGAADDSGLPNDRFFAVRPEGSVSTLKIQRTERGDSAVYLCASSLTQGAYGEQFFGPGTRLTVL.

The chain employs TRBV7-2 and TRBJ1-2; D call uncertain. The germline V and J ends were trimmed by 5 bases and 4 bases, with 14 bases remaining between them. Germline V gene data show CDR1 as SGHTA and CDR2 as FQGNSA. The CDR3 is made up of 14 amino acids. CDR3: CASSHAGGGYGYTF. For the CDR3, the DNA is TGTGCCAGCAGCCACGCCGGTGGAGGCTATGGCTACACCTTC.

The chain combines TRBV11-3 with TRBJ2-2; 7 nucleotides line up with TRBD2. The CDR3 sequence is 17 residues long. J was trimmed by 1 base and V by 7 bases; bases with no gene match: 12. Looked up from germline, CDR1 is SGHNT and CDR2 is YENEEA. The CDR3 DNA reads as TGTGCCAGCACCGGGAGGCGGGAGAAGGGGAACACCGGGGAGCTGTTTTTT. Amino acids: CASTGRREKGNTGELFF.

For this clone: An end of the junction differs from the germline gene, which may be a read error. The J gene is TRBJ2-1, the V gene TRBV7-7; 10 bases fit TRBD1. The CDR3 spans 16 residues. The V gene's germline CDR1 is SSHAT and CDR2 FNYEAQ (reference sequence). CDR3 residues: CASSLGRTGGINEQFF. In nucleotides, the CDR3 is TGTGCTAGCAGCTTAGGTCGGACAGGGGGGATCAATGAGCAGTTCTTC.

The rearrangement uses TRBV19 and TRBJ2-3; TRBD2 matches at 8 bases. Germline-derived CDR1 and CDR2 are LNHDA and SQIVND (reference sequence). V lost 4 bases and J lost 4; bases outside the gene matches: 16. The CDR3 loop spans 18 amino acids. CDR3 nucleotide sequence: TGTGCCAGTAGTAATACGTCCCCCGCGGGAGGATCCTCAGATACGCAGTATTTT. Amino acids: CASSNTSPAGGSSDTQYF.

CDR3 in amino acids: CSAGAYEQYF. The CDR3 bases are TGCAGTGCAGGAGCATACGAGCAGTACTTC. The chain links TRBV20-1 to TRBJ2-7; unclear D gene. Germline CDR1 reads DFQATT; CDR2 reads SNEGSKA (reference sequence). The V gene lost 6 bases and the J gene lost 4 bases, with 7 bases spanning the gap. There are 10 residues in the CDR3.

This clone was found once. The chain combines TRBV4-3 with TRBJ2-1; TRBD2 might be the D (6 bases). This CDR3 comprises 16 residues. Germline CDR1 reads LGHNA; CDR2 reads YSLEER. Trimming shortened V by 2 bases and J by 0 bases, and 11 bases separated the two germline ends. The CDR3 sequence: CASSQTPGLSYNEQFF. DNA for the CDR3: TGCGCCAGCAGCCAAACCCCGGGACTCTCCTACAATGAGCAGTTCTTC.